The table lists the clone carrying this T cell receptor (beta chain) with many counts. Its antigen is not known. The CDR3 covers 13 residues. The germline V gene has CDR1 MGHRA and CDR2 YSYEKL. With 5 bases removed from V and 0 bases from J, the gap between germline ends came to 2 bases. The data are from a study of neurological immune-mediated disorders. Notes on the study in general: HTLV-1-associated myelopathy ranked highest for TCR clonal expansion and multiple sclerosis lowest, beneath healthy controls.

With 10-nucleotide random UMIs, 5'RACE was used to make the cDNA. TCRdb independently ran MiXCR on the 5' RACE reads; one entry per CDR3 protein. The sample consists of more than 100,000 distinct CDR3 sequences, under 14% of them appearing once. The sample's time point: longitudinal time-point 3. What was sequenced was PBMCs. This chain uses TRBV4-1 with TRBJ2-6; no definite D call. The sequence derives from a female donor with HTLV-1-associated myelopathy (HAM/TSP). The CDR3 sequence is CASSYSGANVLTF. CDR3 nucleotide sequence: TGCGCCAGCAGCTACTCTGGGGCCAACGTCCTGACTTTC.